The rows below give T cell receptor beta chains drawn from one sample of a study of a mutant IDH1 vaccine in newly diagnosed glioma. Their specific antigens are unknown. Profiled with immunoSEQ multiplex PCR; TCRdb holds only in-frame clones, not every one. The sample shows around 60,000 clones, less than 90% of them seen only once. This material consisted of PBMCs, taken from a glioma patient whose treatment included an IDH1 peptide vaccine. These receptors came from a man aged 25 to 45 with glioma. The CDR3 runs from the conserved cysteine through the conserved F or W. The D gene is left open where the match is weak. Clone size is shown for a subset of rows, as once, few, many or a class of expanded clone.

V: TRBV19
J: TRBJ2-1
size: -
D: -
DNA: TGTGCCAGTACTGAGGGGCGCTCCCATGAGCAGTTCTTC
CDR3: CASTEGRSHEQFF

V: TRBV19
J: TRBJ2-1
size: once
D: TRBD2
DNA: TGTGCCAGTAGGAGAGACGGGGGGACCTCCTACAATGAGCAGTTCTTC
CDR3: CASRRDGGTSYNEQFF

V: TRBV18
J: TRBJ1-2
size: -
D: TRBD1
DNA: TGTGCCAGCTCTTGGACAGGGGAAGACTATGGCTACACCTTC
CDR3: CASSWTGEDYGYTF

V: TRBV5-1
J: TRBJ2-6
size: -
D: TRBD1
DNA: TGCGCCAGCAGCCGACGGACAGGGACTGGGGCCAACGTCCTGACTTTC
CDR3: CASSRRTGTGANVLTF

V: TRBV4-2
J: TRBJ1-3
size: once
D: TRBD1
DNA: TGTGCCAGCAGCCTCGACAGGGGGCTAACTGGAAACACCATATATTTT
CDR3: CASSLDRGLTGNTIYF

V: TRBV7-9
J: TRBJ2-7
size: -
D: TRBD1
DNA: TGTGCCAGCAGCCCCCGGGACAGGGGGCTGGGGGAGCAGTACTTC
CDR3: CASSPRDRGLGEQYF

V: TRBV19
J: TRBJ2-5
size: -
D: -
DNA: TGTGCCAGTAGTAGGGGACCCGGTAACAAGGAAATCCAGTACTTC
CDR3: CASSRGPGNKEIQYF

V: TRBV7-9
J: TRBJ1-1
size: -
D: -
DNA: TGTGCCAGCAGCTTAGTGAACACTGAAGCTTTCTTT
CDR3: CASSLVNTEAFF

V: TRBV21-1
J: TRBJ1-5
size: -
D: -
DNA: TGTGCCAGCAGCAAAAATGTAAGGACAGGGGGAGGTCAGCCCCAGCATTTT
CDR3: CASSKNVRTGGGQPQHF

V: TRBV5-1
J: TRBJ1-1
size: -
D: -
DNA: TGCGCCAGCAGCTTCAACAGGAACACTGAAGCTTTCTTT
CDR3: CASSFNRNTEAFF

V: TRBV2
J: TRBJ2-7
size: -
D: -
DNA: TGTGCCAGCAGTGACGGGAGACAGGGATTCTACGAGCAGTACTTC
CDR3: CASSDGRQGFYEQYF

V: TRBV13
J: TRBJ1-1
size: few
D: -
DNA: TGTGCCAGCAGCTCTGGGACTAACACTGAAGCTTTCTTT
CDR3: CASSSGTNTEAFF

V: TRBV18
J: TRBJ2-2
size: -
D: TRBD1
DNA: TGTGCCAGCTCAGCGCCCCGGGACAGAGGGGCCGGGGAGCTGTTTTTT
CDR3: CASSAPRDRGAGELFF

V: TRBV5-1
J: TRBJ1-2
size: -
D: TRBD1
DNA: TGCGCCAGCAGCTCGTTCCGGGACAGGGGATTTCGCTATGGCTACACCTTC
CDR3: CASSSFRDRGFRYGYTF

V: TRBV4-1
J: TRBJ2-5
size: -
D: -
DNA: TGCGCCAGCAGCCTCCTCTTCCTAGAGACCCAGTACTTC
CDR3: CASSLLFLETQYF

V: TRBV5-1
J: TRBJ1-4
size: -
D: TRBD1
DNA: TGCGCCAGCAGGGAAAGGACAGGGAATAATGAAAAACTGTTTTTT
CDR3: CASRERTGNNEKLFF

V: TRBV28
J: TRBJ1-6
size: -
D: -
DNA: TGTGCCAGCAAGCGGCAGGCGATACTCTATAATTCACCCCTCCACTTT
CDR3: CASKRQAILYNSPLHF

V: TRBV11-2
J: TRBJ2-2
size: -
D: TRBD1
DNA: TGTGCCAGCAGCGAAGACAGGGTCACCGGGGAGCTGTTTTTT
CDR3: CASSEDRVTGELFF

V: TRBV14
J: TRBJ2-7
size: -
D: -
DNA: TGTGCCAGCAGCCTAAGATCCCGGACGGAGCAGTACTTC
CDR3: CASSLRSRTEQYF

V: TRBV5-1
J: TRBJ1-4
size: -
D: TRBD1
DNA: TGCGCCAGCAGCCTACAGGGGAGAGATGAAAAACTGTTTTTT
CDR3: CASSLQGRDEKLFF

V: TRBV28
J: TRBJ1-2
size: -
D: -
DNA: TGTGCCAGCAGTCTGATGGGCCAGCGTAACTATGGCTACACCTTC
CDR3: CASSLMGQRNYGYTF

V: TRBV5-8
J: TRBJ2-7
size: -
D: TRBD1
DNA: TGTGCCAGCAGCTTGACAGGGGCCTACGAGCAGTACTTC
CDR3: CASSLTGAYEQYF

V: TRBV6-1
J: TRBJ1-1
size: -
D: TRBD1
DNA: TGTGCCAGCAGTGAAGAGGGGACAGAAGAAGCTTTCTTT
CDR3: CASSEEGTEEAFF

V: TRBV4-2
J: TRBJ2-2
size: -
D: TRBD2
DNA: TGTGCCAGCAGCCAAGAGGGAGCGGGGGATGCCGGGGAGCTGTTTTTT
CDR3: CASSQEGAGDAGELFF

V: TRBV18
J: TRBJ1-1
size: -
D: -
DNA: TGTGCCAGCTCACCAAGTATGTTGTACACTGAAGCTTTCTTT
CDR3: CASSPSMLYTEAFF

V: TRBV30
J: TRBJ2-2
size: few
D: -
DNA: TGTGCCTGGATCCCGGGACTGCCCACCGGGGAGCTGTTTTTT
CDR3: CAWIPGLPTGELFF

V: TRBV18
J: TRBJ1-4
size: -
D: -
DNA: TGTGCCAGCTCACCAACCAAGGTGCAGGTCGCGGGTCGGGAAAATGAAAAACTGTTTTTT
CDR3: CASSPTKVQVAGRENEKLFF

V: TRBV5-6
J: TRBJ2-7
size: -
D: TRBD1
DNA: TGTGCCAGCAGCCCCGGACAGGGGAGGTACGAGCAGTACTTC
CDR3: CASSPGQGRYEQYF

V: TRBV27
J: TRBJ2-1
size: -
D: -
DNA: TGTGCCAGCAGTTTATCTCTAGTCAATGAGCAGTTCTTC
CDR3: CASSLSLVNEQFF

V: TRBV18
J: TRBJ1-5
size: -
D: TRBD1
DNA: TGTGCCAGCTCACCCACCGGGACAGGGGGTCAGCCCCAGCATTTT
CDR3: CASSPTGTGGQPQHF

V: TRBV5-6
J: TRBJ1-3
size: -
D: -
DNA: TGTGCCAGCAGCTATTTCCCCTATATAATTAACACCATATATTTT
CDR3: CASSYFPYIINTIYF

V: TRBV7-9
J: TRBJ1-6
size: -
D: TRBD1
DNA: TGTGCCAGCAGCACCCCCGGGACAGTGGCCTTCCCCCTCCACTTT
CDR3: CASSTPGTVAFPLHF

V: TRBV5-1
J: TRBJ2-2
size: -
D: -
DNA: TGCGCCAGCAGCTTAACCGCGGCGGGCACCGGGGAGCTGTTTTTT
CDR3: CASSLTAAGTGELFF

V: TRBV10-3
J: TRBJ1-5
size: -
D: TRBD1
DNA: TGTGCCATCAGTGAGTTGGAGACAGGGGGGCTTTATAGCAATCAGCCCCAGCATTTT
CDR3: CAISELETGGLYSNQPQHF

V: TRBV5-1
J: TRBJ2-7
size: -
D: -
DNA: TGCGCCAGCAGCGGCAGCAACTACGAGCAGTACTTC
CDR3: CASSGSNYEQYF

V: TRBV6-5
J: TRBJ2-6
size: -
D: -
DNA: TGTGCCAGCAGTTACGTCGGTTCTGGGGCCAACGTCCTGACTTTC
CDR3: CASSYVGSGANVLTF

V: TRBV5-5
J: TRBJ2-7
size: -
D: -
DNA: TGTGCCAGCAGCTTGTATGACGACGAGCAGTACTTC
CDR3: CASSLYDDEQYF

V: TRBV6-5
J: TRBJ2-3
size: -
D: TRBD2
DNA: TGTGCCAGCGGGTCGGGGGGAGTTAGCACAGATACGCAGTATTTT
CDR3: CASGSGGVSTDTQYF

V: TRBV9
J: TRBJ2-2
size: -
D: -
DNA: TGTGCCAGCAGCGTAGAAGTGCTAGCGAGGAACACCGGGGAGCTGTTTTTT
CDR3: CASSVEVLARNTGELFF

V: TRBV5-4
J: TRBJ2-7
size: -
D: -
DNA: TGTGCCAGCAGCCATACGGACGGGGGATCCTACGAGCAGTACTTC
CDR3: CASSHTDGGSYEQYF

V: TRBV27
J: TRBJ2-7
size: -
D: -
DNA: TGTGCCAGCAGTTTATTTGGCGAGCAGTACTTC
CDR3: CASSLFGEQYF

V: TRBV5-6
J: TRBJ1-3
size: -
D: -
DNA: TGTGCCAGCAGCTCCCCATTGAGGGGATTTGCTGACACCATATATTTT
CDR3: CASSSPLRGFADTIYF

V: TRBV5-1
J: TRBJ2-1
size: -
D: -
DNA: TGCGCCAGCAGCTTACCGGGACCCATTAACAATGAGCAGTTCTTC
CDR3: CASSLPGPINNEQFF

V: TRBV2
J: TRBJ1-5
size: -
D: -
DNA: TGTGCCAGCAATCTGGGGCAGGGAACAAATCAGCCCCAGCATTTT
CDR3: CASNLGQGTNQPQHF

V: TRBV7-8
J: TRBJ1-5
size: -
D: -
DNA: TGTGCCAGCGCCTTTTGGGGCAATCAGCCCCAGCATTTT
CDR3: CASAFWGNQPQHF

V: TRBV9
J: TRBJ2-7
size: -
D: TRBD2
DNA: TGTGCCAGCAGCGTCGGGACTAACCCCTACGAGCAGTACTTC
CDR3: CASSVGTNPYEQYF

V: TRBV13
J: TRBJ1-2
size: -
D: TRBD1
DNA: TGTGCCAGCAGCTTAGGCCAGGAGACAGGGGGGAGTTTAGGCTACACCTTC
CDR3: CASSLGQETGGSLGYTF

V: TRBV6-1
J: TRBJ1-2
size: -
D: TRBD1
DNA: TGTGCCAGCAGGGAACAGGGGGCTCGTGGCTACACCTTC
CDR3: CASREQGARGYTF

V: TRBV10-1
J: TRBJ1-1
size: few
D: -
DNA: TGCGCCAGCAGTGATACCGGGATCTTGAACACTGAAGCTTTCTTT
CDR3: CASSDTGILNTEAFF

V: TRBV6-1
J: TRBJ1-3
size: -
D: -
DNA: TGTGCCAGCAGTAACAAGGAACGGGGAGATAACACCATATATTTT
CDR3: CASSNKERGDNTIYF

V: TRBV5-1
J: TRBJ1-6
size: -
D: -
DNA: TGCGCCAGCAGCTTGGCCGAGAGGACACCCCTCCACTTT
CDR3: CASSLAERTPLHF

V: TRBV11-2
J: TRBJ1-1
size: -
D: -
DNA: TGTGCCAGCAGCTTAGTATCAGGGCCGGCGGGCACTGAAGCTTTCTTT
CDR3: CASSLVSGPAGTEAFF

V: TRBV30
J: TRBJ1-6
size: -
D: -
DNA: TGTGCCTGGAGTGTACAGGCCGGGGCACCCCTCCACTTT
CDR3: CAWSVQAGAPLHF

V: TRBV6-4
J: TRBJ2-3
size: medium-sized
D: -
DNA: TGTGCCAGCAGTGGGACAGGCACAGATACGCAGTATTTT
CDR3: CASSGTGTDTQYF

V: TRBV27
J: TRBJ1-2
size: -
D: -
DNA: TGTGCCAGCAGATCCGCCGGGACGTCCAAAGGCTACACCTTC
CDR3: CASRSAGTSKGYTF

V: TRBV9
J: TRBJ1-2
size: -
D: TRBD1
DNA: TGTGCCAGCAGCGCTCGAACAGGGGGCGCACCTGGCTACACCTTC
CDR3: CASSARTGGAPGYTF

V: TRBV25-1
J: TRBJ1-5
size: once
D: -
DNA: TGTGCCAGCAGTACAGGGAATCATCAGCCCCAGCATTTT
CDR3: CASSTGNHQPQHF

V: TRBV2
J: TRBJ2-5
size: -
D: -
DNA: TGTGCCAGCAGCTACAGTAACCAAGAGACCCAGTACTTC
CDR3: CASSYSNQETQYF

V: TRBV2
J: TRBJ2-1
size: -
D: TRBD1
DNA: TGTGCCAGCAGGGACAGGAGAAAGGTAAGGGGCTCTACCTCCTACAATGAGCAGTTCTTC
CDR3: CASRDRRKVRGSTSYNEQFF